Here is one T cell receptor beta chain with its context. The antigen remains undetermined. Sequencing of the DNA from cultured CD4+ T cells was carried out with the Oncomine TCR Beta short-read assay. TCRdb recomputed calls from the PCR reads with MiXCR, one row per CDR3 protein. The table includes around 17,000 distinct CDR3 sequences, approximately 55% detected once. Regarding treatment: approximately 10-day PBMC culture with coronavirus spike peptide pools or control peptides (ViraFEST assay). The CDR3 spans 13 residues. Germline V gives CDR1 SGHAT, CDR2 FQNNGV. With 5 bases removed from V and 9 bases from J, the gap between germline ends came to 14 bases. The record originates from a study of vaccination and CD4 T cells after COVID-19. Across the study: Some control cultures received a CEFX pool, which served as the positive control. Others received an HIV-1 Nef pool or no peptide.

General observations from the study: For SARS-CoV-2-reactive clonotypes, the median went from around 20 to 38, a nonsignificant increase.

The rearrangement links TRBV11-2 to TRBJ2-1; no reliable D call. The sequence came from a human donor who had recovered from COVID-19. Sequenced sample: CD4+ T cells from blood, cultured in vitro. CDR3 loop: CASSAGPRSEQFF. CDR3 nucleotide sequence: TGTGCCAGCAGCGCCGGACCGCGGTCTGAGCAGTTCTTC. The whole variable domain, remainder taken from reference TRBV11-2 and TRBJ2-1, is EAGVAQSPRYKIIEKRQSVAFWCNPISGHATLYWYQQILGQGPKLLIQFQNNGVVDDSQLPKDRFSAERLKGVDSTLKIQPAKLEDSAVYLCASSAGPRSEQFFGPGTRLTVL.